Below are 17 T cell receptor beta chains sequenced from a single sample in a study of blood T cells in healthy people across ages. Primed by a sample-barcoded 5' primer and a J-beta primer mix, a second PCR proceeded for about 6 to 12 cycles. TCRdb reanalysed the 5' RACE reads using MiXCR and keeps one entry per CDR3 protein. This table has roughly 560,000 distinct CDR3 sequences, 24% appearing once. These data were also filed under a second study, of T cells of mothers and their children.

Source material: blood. Receptors were obtained from a boy aged 10-17 years in good health.

This clonotype was observed a handful of times. The chain uses TRBV7-3 and TRBJ2-5; the D is unclear. The J call may be mistaken, given a closer DNA end match to TRBJ2-7. This CDR3 comprises 13 residues. Looked up from germline, CDR1 is SGHTA and CDR2 is FQGTGA. CDR3 loop: CASSLNRNDEQYF. The CDR3 region has the DNA TGTGCCAGCAGCTTAAATAGGAATGACGAGCAGTACTTC.

This clonotype was observed a few times. V usage is TRBV7-9 and J usage is TRBJ1-4; weak D call: TRBD1 (6 bases). Germline V gene lookup returns CDR1 SEHNR and CDR2 FQNEAQ (reference sequence). CDR3 length equals 14 residues. Trimming pared 4 bases from V and 8 bases from J, leaving 14 bases between. DNA of the CDR3: TGTGCCAGCAGCTGGCAGGGGAATTGGGAAAAACTGTTTTTT. Translation gives CASSWQGNWEKLFF.

This clonotype turned up a few times. At one end, the junction sequence differs from germline, possibly due to a read error. The V call is TRBV20-1, the J call TRBJ2-5; perhaps TRBD1 as D (6 bases). CDR1 is DFQATT, CDR2 SNEGSKA, per germline (reference sequence). The CDR3 has 15 residues. The CDR3 nucleotides are TGCAGTGCTGGAGAACAGGGATGGTACCAAGAGACCCAGTACTTC. This translates into CSAGEQGWYQETQYF.

This clonotype was found a few times. The V gene is TRBV7-3, the J gene TRBJ1-2, with D uncertain. Trimming cost V 0 bases and J 2 bases, with 13 bases left between them. Germline loops: CDR1 SGHTA, CDR2 FQGTGA. This CDR3 region has 16 residues. The CDR3 protein is CASSLTVWSTNYGYTF. The CDR3 DNA sequence: TGTGCCAGCAGCTTAACGGTCTGGTCAACGAACTATGGCTACACCTTC.

This clonotype came up many times. The chain links TRBV28 to TRBJ2-7; 7 bases agree with TRBD2. CDR3 length: 14 amino acids. Germline V lookup: CDR1 MDHEN, CDR2 SYDVKM. After removal of 3 bases from V and 4 bases from J, the junction contained 6 bases not matched to a gene. The CDR3 DNA sequence: TGTGCCAGCAGTTTGACGGGAGGCCCGTACGAGCAGTACTTC. Translating it yields CASSLTGGPYEQYF.

This clonotype was seen at least ten times. The genes are TRBV18 and TRBJ2-4, with D possibly being TRBD1 (6 bases). CDR1 and CDR2 (germline): KGHSH, LQKENI. This CDR3 is built from 13 residues. The V gene lost 2 bases and the J gene lost 7 bases, with 9 bases spanning the gap. CDR3 sequence reads: CASSPGRGNIQYF. CDR3 nucleotide sequence: TGTGCCAGCTCACCAGGAAGGGGGAACATTCAGTACTTC.

This chain connects TRBV14 to TRBJ2-1; TRBD2 matches 10 bases. CDR3 length: 19 residues. The germline CDR1 and CDR2 sequences are SGHDN and FVKESK. Trimming at V came to 1 base and at J to 1 base, leaving 10 bases not matched to a gene. The CDR3 sequence: CASSQGLPSGSWSYNEQFF. As DNA, the CDR3 is TGTGCCAGCAGCCAAGGTCTGCCTAGCGGGAGTTGGTCCTACAATGAGCAGTTCTTC. The whole variable domain, remainder taken from reference TRBV14 and TRBJ2-1, is EAGVTQFPSHSVIEKGQTVTLRCDPISGHDNLYWYRRVMGKEIKFLLHFVKESKQDESGMPNNRFLAERTGGTYSTLKVQPAELEDSGVYFCASSQGLPSGSWSYNEQFFGPGTRLTVL.

In this sample, this clonotype turned up many times. The rearrangement uses TRBV18 and TRBJ2-5, with 9 bases fitting TRBD2. The CDR3 runs to 14 residues. V dropped 3 bases and J dropped 3; count of bases not matched to a gene: 2. Germline CDR1 and CDR2: KGHSH and LQKENI. The chain's CDR3 is CASSPRLAEETQYF. Here the CDR3 DNA reads TGTGCCAGCTCACCGAGACTAGCGGAAGAGACCCAGTACTTC.

V gene TRBV2 combines with J gene TRBJ2-1; a weak D match, TRBD2 (6 bases). The CDR3 is 13 residues long. V dropped 7 bases and J dropped 7 bases, with 14 bases sitting between them. Germline CDR1 and CDR2: SNHLY and FYNNEI. CDR3 residues: CASKPGVRNEQFF. The CDR3 region has the DNA TGTGCCAGCAAGCCGGGAGTGAGGAATGAGCAGTTCTTC.

J is TRBJ1-5 and V is TRBV4-3, with D possibly matching TRBD1 (5 bases). Germline V CDR1 and CDR2: LGHNA, YSLEER. CDR3 length: 15 residues. With 4 bases removed from V and 1 base from J, the gap between germline ends came to 11 bases. The CDR3, as DNA: TGCGCCAGCAGCCCAGGACGGACAAGCAATCAGCCCCAGCATTTT. Translated: CASSPGRTSNQPQHF.

The chain joins TRBV20-1 to TRBJ1-1, with D possibly TRBD1 on 5 matching bases. The CDR3 is 15 amino acids. Between the trimmed V and J ends, which lost 3 bases and 2 bases, there was a span of 16 bases. CDR1 DFQATT and CDR2 SNEGSKA come from the germline V gene (reference sequence). CDR3 amino acids: CSASPGGGVNTEAFF. The CDR3 region has the DNA TGCAGTGCTAGCCCCGGCGGAGGGGTCAACACTGAAGCTTTCTTT.

The DNA for the CDR3 is TGTGCCATCAGTGCCTTGACAGGGGAAGAAAAACTGTTTTTT. It specifies CAISALTGEEKLFF. The V and J genes are TRBV10-3 and TRBJ1-4; 8 bases align to TRBD1. CDR3 length: 14 residues. With 4 bases clipped from V and 8 bases from J, the junction kept 6 bases outside the gene matches. Looked up from germline, CDR1 is ENHRY and CDR2 is SYGVKD.

V and J are TRBV5-1 and TRBJ2-7, with 11 positions matching TRBD1. CDR3 length: 17 amino acids. Looked up from germline, CDR1 is SGHRS and CDR2 is YFSETQ. The V and J ends lost 4 bases and 3 bases, in that order; junction bases with no gene match: 12. Here the CDR3 reads CASSPGQGALHYYEQYF. For the CDR3, the DNA is TGCGCCAGCAGCCCAGGACAGGGGGCCCTACATTACTACGAGCAGTACTTC.

J is TRBJ2-5 and V is TRBV20-1; the match to TRBD2 covers 9 bases. CDR3 size: 18 residues. V lost 0 bases and J lost 5; bases outside the gene matches: 16. Germline-derived CDR1 and CDR2 are DFQATT and SNEGSKA (reference sequence). For the CDR3, the DNA is TGCAGTGCTAGAGAATTTGGGCCGTACGCGGGGGGGCTTGAGACCCAGTACTTC. Translated, it gives CSAREFGPYAGGLETQYF.

This clonotype showed up just once. The chain uses TRBV6-2 or TRBV6-3 and TRBJ2-1, with TRBD1 identical over 7 bases. The J call may not be correct, given that the DNA end is closer to TRBJ2-5. Germline assignment: CDR1 MNHEY and CDR2 SVGEGT. The CDR3 runs to 13 residues. CDR3 in amino acids: CASSWTGRGTQYF. DNA of the CDR3: TGTGCCAGCAGTTGGACAGGAAGGGGGACCCAGTACTTC.

The chain is built from TRBV20-1 and TRBJ2-5; 7 bases map to TRBD1. Germline V lookup: CDR1 DFQATT, CDR2 SNEGSKA (reference sequence). V shed 2 bases, J shed 4 bases, and the junction held 4 bases outside the gene matches. The CDR3 covers 13 residues. The CDR3 nucleotides read TGCAGTGCTAGACCGGGACAGCGAGAGACCCAGTACTTC. Translation gives CSARPGQRETQYF.

CDR3 in DNA: TGCAGTGCTAGCGGGAGCGGAACCTCCTACAATGAGCAGTTCTTC. Encoded protein: CSASGSGTSYNEQFF. V gene TRBV20-1 combines with J gene TRBJ2-5; tentative D call: TRBD2 (6 bases). The last part of the DNA fits TRBJ2-1 better; the J call may be wrong. This CDR3 contains 15 residues. CDR1 is DFQATT, CDR2 SNEGSKA, per germline (reference sequence).